A single sample gave rise to the 6 T cell receptor beta chains below, sequenced in a study of beta chain features in type 1 diabetes. Broader study findings: There was a moderate but significant shortening of TCRB CDR3s in all four CD4+ subsets of Type 1 diabetes patients.

These TCRs are of unknown antigen specificity. Since all of the isolated RNA was reverse transcribed, expressed TCRB transcripts were what got sequenced. Produced via immunoSEQ multiplex PCR; TCRdb's table is partial and in-frame only. The sample lists about 340,000 clones, 13% occurring once. The sample taken for sequencing was naive CD4+ T cells from blood. The source of these receptors is a woman between 18 and 30 years old with type 1 diabetes.

The gene calls are TRBV5-1 and TRBJ2-5; a weak D match, TRBD2 (5 bases). This CDR3 spans 15 amino acids. With 6 bases removed from V and 1 base from J, the gap between germline ends came to 16 bases. From germline, CDR1 is SGHRS and CDR2 YFSETQ. Here the CDR3 reads CASTLGGSVQETQYF. CDR3 in DNA: TGCGCCAGCACCCTGGGTGGGAGTGTCCAAGAGACCCAGTACTTC.

V usage is TRBV7-9 and J usage is TRBJ2-5; 8 bases are a match to TRBD2. This CDR3 spans 16 amino acids. Per the germline V gene, CDR1 is SEHNR and CDR2 is FQNEAQ (reference sequence). Unmatched junction bases numbered 13, after V lost 5 bases and J lost 5 bases. The CDR3 DNA follows: TGTGCCAGCAGCGGGAGACTTGGGATAGCGGGGGAGACCCAGTACTTC. Its translation: CASSGRLGIAGETQYF.

This clone came up a few times. The V gene is TRBV5-1, the J gene TRBJ1-2; tentatively, D is TRBD1 (6 bases). Germline V lookup: CDR1 SGHRS, CDR2 YFSETQ. V shed 6 bases and J shed 6 bases, with 18 bases lying between them. The length of the CDR3 is 14 residues. The CDR3 here is CASKLVQGIDGYTF. CDR3 in DNA: TGCGCCAGCAAGCTTGTGCAGGGGATAGATGGCTACACCTTC.

In its sample, this clone was seen a few times. The chain joins TRBV5-4 to TRBJ2-1, with a weak D call TRBD2 (6 bases). V was clipped by 2 bases and J by 4 bases, with 13 bases between them. This CDR3 is 15 amino acids long. Germline V lookup: CDR1 SGHNT, CDR2 YYREEE (reference sequence). The CDR3 spells CASSLDVAAYNEQFF. Here the CDR3 DNA reads TGTGCCAGCAGCTTAGACGTAGCGGCTTACAATGAGCAGTTCTTC.

This clone appeared a few times. V gene TRBV5-1 combines with J gene TRBJ2-3; D may be TRBD2 (6 bases). The CDR3 runs to 14 residues. The V end was cut by 4 bases, the J end by 2 bases, with 11 bases between. Germline values: CDR1 SGHRS, CDR2 YFSETQ. The DNA for the CDR3 is TGCGCCAGCAGCGGTGCGGGGATCACAGATACGCAGTATTTT. Protein product: CASSGAGITDTQYF. Full variable domain (outside the CDR3, taken from reference TRBV5-1 and TRBJ2-3): KAGVTQTPRYLIKTRGQQVTLSCSPISGHRSVSWYQQTPGQGLQFLFEYFSETQRNKGNFPGRFSGRQFSNSRSEMNVSTLELGDSALYLCASSGAGITDTQYFGPGTRLTVL.

This clone turned up a few times. V gene TRBV2 combines with J gene TRBJ2-3; 13 bases are a match to TRBD2. This CDR3 region has 18 residues. Germline V gene lookup returns CDR1 SNHLY and CDR2 FYNNEI. Germline trimming cut 4 bases from V and 4 bases from J; bases unmatched to any gene: 11. CDR3 DNA: TGTGCCAGCAGTGGTGGACTAGCGGGAGAGGTGAGGCCAGATACGCAGTATTTT. It translates to CASSGGLAGEVRPDTQYF.